This T cell receptor beta chain came from a study of T-cell reconstitution after alpha-beta-depleted transplantation in children. Trimming removed 0 bases at V and 5 bases at J, with 14 bases between. Germline CDR1 SGHAT, CDR2 FQDESV (reference sequence). The CDR3 sequence is 15 residues long. The library targeted TCRbeta and was prepared with unique molecular identifiers. One entry per CDR3 protein, called by TCRdb with MiXCR from the PCR reads. The table shows under 140,000 distinct CDR3 sequences, with around 10% occurring only once. The receptor was derived from a human donor who donated a stem cell graft to a child with acute lymphoblastic leukemia. The V gene is TRBV11-1, the J gene TRBJ2-7; weak D call: TRBD1 (5 bases). This material consisted of PBMCs from the stem cell graft donor, taken from the stem cell graft. CDR3 nucleotides: TGTGCCAGCAGCTTAGCAGGTCCTAGGGGTGACGAGCAGTACTTC. It specifies CASSLAGPRGDEQYF.